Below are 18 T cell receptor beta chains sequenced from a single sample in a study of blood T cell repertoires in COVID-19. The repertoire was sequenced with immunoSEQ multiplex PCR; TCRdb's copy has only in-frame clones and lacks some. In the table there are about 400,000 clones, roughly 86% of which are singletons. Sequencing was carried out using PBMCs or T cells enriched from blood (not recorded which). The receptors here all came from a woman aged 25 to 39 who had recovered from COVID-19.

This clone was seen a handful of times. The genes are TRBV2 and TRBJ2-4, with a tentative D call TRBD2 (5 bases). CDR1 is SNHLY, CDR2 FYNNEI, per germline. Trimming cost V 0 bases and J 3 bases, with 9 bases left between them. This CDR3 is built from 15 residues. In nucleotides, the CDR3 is TGTGCCAGCAGTGAAGCTAACGGGGTCAAAAACATTCAGTACTTC. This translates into CASSEANGVKNIQYF.

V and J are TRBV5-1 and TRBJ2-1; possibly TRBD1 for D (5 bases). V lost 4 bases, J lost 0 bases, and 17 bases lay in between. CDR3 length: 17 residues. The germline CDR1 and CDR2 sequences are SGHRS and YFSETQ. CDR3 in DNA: TGCGCCAGCAGCACGAGATCTGACAGCAGCTCCTACAATGAGCAGTTCTTC. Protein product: CASSTRSDSSSYNEQFF.

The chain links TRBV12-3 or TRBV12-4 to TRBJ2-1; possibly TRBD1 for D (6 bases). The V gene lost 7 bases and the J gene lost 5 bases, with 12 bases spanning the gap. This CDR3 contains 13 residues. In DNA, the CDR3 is TGTGCCAGCAACCATGACAGGAACAATGAGCAGTTCTTC. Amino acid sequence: CASNHDRNNEQFF.

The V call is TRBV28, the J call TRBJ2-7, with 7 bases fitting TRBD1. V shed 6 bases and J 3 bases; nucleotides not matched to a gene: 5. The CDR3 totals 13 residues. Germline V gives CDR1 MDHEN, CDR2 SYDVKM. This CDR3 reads CASRPSGGYEQYF. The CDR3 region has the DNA TGTGCCAGCAGACCGTCAGGGGGCTACGAGCAGTACTTC.

CDR3 residues: CASSLKMLRGTEAFF. The CDR3, as DNA: TGTGCCAGCAGTTTGAAGATGTTGCGGGGCACTGAAGCTTTCTTT. The chain links TRBV6-5 to TRBJ1-1; D not certain. The germline gives CDR1 MNHEY, CDR2 SVGAGI. The CDR3 loop spans 15 amino acids. The V gene lost 4 bases and the J gene lost 4 bases, with 16 bases spanning the gap.

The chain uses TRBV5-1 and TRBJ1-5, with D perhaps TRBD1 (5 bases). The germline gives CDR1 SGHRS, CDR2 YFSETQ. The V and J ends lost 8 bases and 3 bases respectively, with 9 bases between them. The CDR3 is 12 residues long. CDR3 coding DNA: TGCGCCAGTCAGGGATACAATCAGCCCCAGCATTTT. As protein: CASQGYNQPQHF.

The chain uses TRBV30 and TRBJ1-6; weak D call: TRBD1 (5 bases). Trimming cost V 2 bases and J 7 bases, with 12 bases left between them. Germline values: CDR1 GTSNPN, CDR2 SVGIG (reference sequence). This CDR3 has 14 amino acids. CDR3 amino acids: CAWSTWTSNSPLHF. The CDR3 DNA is TGTGCCTGGAGTACATGGACATCCAATTCACCCCTCCACTTT.

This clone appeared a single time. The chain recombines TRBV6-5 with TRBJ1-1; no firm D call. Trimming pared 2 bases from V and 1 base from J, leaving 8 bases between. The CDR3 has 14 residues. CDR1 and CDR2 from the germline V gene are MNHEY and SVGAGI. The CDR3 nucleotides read TGTGCCAGCAGTTACGGGGAGAGGAACACTGAAGCTTTCTTT. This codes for CASSYGERNTEAFF.

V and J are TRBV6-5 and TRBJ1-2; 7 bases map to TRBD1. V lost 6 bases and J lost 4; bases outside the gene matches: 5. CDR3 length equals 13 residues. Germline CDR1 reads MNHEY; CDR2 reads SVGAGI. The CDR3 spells CASSPGQLYGYTF. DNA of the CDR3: TGTGCCAGCAGCCCGGGACAGCTCTATGGCTACACCTTC.

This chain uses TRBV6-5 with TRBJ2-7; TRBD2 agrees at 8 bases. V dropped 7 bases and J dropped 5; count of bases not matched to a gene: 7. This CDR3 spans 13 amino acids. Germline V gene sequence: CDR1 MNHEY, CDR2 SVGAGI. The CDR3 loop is CASTRAGVDEQYF. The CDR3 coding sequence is TGTGCCAGCACCCGAGCGGGGGTCGACGAGCAGTACTTC.

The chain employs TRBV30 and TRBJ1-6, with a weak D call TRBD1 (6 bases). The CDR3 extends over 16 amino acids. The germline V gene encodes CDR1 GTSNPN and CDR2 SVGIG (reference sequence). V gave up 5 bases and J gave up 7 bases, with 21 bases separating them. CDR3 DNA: TGTGCCTGGTTCCGCGGGGGGGCAGGAACGAATTCACCCCTCCACTTT. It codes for CAWFRGGAGTNSPLHF. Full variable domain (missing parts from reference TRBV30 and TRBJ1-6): SQTIHQWPATLVQPVGSPLSLECTVEGTSNPNLYWYRQAAGRGLQLLFYSVGIGQISSEVPQNLSASRPQDRQFILSSKKLLLSDSGFYLCAWFRGGAGTNSPLHFGNGTRLTVT.

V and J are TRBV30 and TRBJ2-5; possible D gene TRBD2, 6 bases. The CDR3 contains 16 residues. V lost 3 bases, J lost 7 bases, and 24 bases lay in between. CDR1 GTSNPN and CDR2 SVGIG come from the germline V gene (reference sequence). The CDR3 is CAWSAPRTSIHMTQYF. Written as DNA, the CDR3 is TGTGCCTGGAGCGCACCCCGTACTAGCATTCATATGACCCAGTACTTC.

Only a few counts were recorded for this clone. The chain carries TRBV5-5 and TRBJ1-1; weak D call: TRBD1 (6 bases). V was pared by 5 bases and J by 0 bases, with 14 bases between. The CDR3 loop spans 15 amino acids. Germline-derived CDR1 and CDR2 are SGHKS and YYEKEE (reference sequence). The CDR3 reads CASRRQTGLNTEAFF. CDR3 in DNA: TGTGCCAGCAGACGCCAGACAGGATTGAACACTGAAGCTTTCTTT.

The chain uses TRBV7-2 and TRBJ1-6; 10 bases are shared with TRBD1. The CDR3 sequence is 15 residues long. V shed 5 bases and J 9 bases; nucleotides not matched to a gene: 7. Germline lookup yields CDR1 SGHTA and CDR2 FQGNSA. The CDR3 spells CASSPRTGGFSPLHF. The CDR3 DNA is TGTGCCAGCAGCCCCAGGACAGGGGGTTTTTCACCCCTCCACTTT.

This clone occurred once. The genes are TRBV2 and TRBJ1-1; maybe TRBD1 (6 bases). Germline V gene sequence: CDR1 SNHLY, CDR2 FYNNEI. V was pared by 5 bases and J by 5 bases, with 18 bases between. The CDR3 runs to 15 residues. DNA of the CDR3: TGTGCCAGCAGTCCATCGGGGGGCGCGGGGACTGAAGCTTTCTTT. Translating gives CASSPSGGAGTEAFF.

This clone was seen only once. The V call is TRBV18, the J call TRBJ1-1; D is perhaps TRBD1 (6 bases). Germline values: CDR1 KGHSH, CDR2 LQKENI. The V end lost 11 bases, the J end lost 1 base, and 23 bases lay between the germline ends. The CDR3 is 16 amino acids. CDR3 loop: CAANGGRGLENTEAFF. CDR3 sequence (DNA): TGTGCCGCCAACGGGGGGCGCGGTTTGGAGAACACTGAAGCTTTCTTT.

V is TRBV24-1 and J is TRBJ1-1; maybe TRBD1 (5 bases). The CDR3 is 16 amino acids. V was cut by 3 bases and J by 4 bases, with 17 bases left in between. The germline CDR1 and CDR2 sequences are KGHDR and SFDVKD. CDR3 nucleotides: TGTGCCACCAGTGATGGGGCTTTGGGGGAGGGCACTGAAGCTTTCTTT. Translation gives CATSDGALGEGTEAFF.

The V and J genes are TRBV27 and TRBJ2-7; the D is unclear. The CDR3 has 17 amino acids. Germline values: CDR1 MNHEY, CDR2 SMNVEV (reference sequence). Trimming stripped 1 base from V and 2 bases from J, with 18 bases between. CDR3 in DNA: TGTGCCAGCAGTTTATATAGGTCCTTGGGCCGGCCCTACGAGCAGTACTTC. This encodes CASSLYRSLGRPYEQYF.